This is a list of T cell receptor beta chains from one sample in a study of shared clonotypes between healthy human individuals. Profiling relied on immunoSEQ multiplex PCR, and the TCRdb table lists in-frame clones only, not all of them. The sample has around 1.1 million clones, 70% to 80% seen once. Sequencing was performed on memory CD4+ T cells from PBMCs. These receptors originate from a young man in good health. Some clones in this sample may be carry-over from other donors' samples. The CDR3 runs from the conserved cysteine through the conserved F or W.

v_gene	j_gene	CDR3aa
TRBV4-1	TRBJ1-3	CASSQARGFSGNTIYF
TRBV18	TRBJ1-1	CASSPQGTGGSTEAFF
TRBV7-3	TRBJ2-1	CASRLADRGNEQFF
TRBV27	TRBJ1-2	CASSFRDRPSYGYTF
TRBV19	TRBJ2-1	CASTSQGVNEQFF
TRBV7-9	TRBJ2-3	CASTLGRGTDTQYF
TRBV5-4	TRBJ2-4	CASSFSTGGVKNIQYF
TRBV7-9	TRBJ1-1	CASSLLGVWTEAFF
TRBV29-1	NA	CSVRTSAYEQYF
TRBV9	TRBJ1-4	CASSAGQTEKLFF
TRBV29-1	TRBJ2-7	CSVSSPFSKGRPGQFRYEQYF
TRBV7-2	TRBJ2-3	CASSLTGQGPSTDTQYF
TRBV30	TRBJ2-6	CAWNGKSSSGANVLTF
TRBV29-1	TRBJ2-2	CSTGQGRTGELFF
TRBV28	TRBJ2-7	CASSLVNTAYEQYF
TRBV7-3	TRBJ2-5	CASSFAGPETQYF
TRBV30	TRBJ1-1	CAWSGHLNTEAFF
TRBV18	TRBJ1-1	CASSPPSTEAFF
TRBV27	TRBJ1-1	CASSFGWGTEAFF
TRBV5-1	TRBJ2-1	CASSLARSSYNEQFF
TRBV19	TRBJ2-7	CASSMGTSGSFSEQYF
TRBV1	TRBJ2-7	CPTGERELSYEQYF
TRBV6-6	TRBJ2-3	CASSLLSPDTQYF
TRBV27	TRBJ2-1	CASRISGAYNEQFF
TRBV27	TRBJ2-7	CASSLSLVEGYYEQYF
TRBV6-1	TRBJ1-4	CASSEGQARDEKLFF
TRBV29-1	TRBJ1-1	CSVGGQAPTEAFF
TRBV10-3	TRBJ2-7	CAISGTGSRYEQYF
TRBV7-6	TRBJ2-5	CASSTGTGRGETQYF
TRBV6-1	TRBJ2-5	CASTVRDSQETQYF
TRBV7-2	TRBJ2-5	CASSLTQDRVGETQYF
TRBV5-1	TRBJ1-4	CASSLGGAREKLFF
TRBV18	TRBJ1-5	CASSPLSGNQPQHF
TRBV28	TRBJ2-5	CASSQQGAPETQYF
TRBV7-2	TRBJ1-2	CASSLLLLGTGGSGYTF
TRBV6-1	TRBJ2-7	CASSETAGAHEQYF
TRBV9	TRBJ1-2	CASSKIQGSYGYTF
TRBV5-6	TRBJ1-2	CASSLRGRDYGYTF
TRBV7-2	TRBJ2-1	CASSFVGTNLDNEQFF
TRBV7-9	TRBJ2-7	CASSLWQGEEQYF
TRBV4-1	TRBJ2-1	CASSQDRDRPNNEQFF
TRBV2	TRBJ2-5	CASRGLAGDVAQYF
TRBV11-2	TRBJ2-1	CASSPTQGPLSNEQFF
TRBV11-3	TRBJ2-3	CASSRRLAGDYTDTQYF
TRBV28	NA	CASSQTANYEQYF
TRBV5-1	TRBJ1-2	CASSLEGYGYTF
TRBV7-2	TRBJ2-3	CASSLENASTDTQYF
TRBV27	TRBJ1-1	CASSFGTGVDTEAFF